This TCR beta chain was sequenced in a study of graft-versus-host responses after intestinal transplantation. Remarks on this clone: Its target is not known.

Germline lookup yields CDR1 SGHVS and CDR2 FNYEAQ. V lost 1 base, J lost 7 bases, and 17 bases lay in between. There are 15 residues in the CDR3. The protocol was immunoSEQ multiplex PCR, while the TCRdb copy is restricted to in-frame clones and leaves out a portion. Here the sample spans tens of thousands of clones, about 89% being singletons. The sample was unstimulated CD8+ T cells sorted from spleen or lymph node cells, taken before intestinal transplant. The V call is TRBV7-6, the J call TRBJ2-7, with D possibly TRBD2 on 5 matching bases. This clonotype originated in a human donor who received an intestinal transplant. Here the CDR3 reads CASSLGPEGHQEQYF. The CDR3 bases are TGTGCCAGCAGCTTAGGCCCCGAGGGTCATCAAGAGCAGTACTTC.